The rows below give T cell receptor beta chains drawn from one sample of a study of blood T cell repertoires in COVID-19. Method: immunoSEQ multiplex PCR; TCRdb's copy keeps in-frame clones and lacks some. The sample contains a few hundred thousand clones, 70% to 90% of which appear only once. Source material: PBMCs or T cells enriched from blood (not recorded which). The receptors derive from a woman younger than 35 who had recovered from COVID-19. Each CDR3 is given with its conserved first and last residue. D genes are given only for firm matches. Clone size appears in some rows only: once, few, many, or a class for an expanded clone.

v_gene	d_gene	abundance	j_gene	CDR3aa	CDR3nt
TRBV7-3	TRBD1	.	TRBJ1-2	CASSLFPGQGGYGYTF	TGTGCCAGCAGCTTATTTCCCGGACAGGGGGGATATGGCTACACCTTC
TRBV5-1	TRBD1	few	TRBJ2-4	CASKVNQDRALEQYF	TGCGCCAGCAAAGTGAATCAGGACAGGGCATTGGAACAGTACTTC
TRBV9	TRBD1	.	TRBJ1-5	CASSDRGGNQPQHF	TGTGCCAGCAGCGACAGGGGGGGGAATCAGCCCCAGCATTTT
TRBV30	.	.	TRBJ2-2	CAWSPPGVATGELFF	TGTGCCTGGAGTCCACCAGGGGTTGCGACCGGGGAGCTGTTTTTT
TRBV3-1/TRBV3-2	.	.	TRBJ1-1	CASSQDGGDTEAFF	TGTGCCAGCAGCCAAGATGGGGGGGACACTGAAGCTTTCTTT
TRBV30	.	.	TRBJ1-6	CAWSGQGNSPLHF	TGTGCCTGGAGTGGGCAGGGTAATTCACCCCTCCACTTT
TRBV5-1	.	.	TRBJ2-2	CASSSGSPNTGELFF	TGCGCCAGCAGCTCAGGGTCACCGAACACCGGGGAGCTGTTTTTT
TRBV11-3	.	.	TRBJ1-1	CASSLVYWPMNTEAFF	TGTGCCAGCAGCTTAGTATATTGGCCCATGAACACTGAAGCTTTCTTT
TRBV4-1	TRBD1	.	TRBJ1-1	CASSHGTGRGNTEAFF	TGCGCCAGCAGCCACGGGACAGGGAGGGGAAACACTGAAGCTTTCTTT
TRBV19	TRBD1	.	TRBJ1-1	CASSTDRADTEAFF	TGTGCCAGTAGTACAGACAGGGCTGACACTGAAGCTTTCTTT
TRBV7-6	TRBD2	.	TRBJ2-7	CASSHNSGRRSYEQYF	TGTGCCAGCAGCCATAACAGCGGGAGACGCTCCTACGAGCAGTACTTC
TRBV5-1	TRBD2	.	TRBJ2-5	CASSFGLARQETQYF	TGCGCCAGCAGCTTCGGACTAGCGCGCCAAGAGACCCAGTACTTC
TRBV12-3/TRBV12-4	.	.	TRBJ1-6	CASTQQYGSPLHF	TGTGCCAGCACTCAACAGTATGGTTCACCCCTCCACTTT
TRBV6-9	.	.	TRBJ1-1	CASILICRGVMNTEAFF	TGTGCCAGCATTTTGATTTGCAGGGGCGTTATGAACACTGAAGCTTTCTTT
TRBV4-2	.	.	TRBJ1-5	CASSQERGQPQHF	TGTGCCAGCAGCCAAGAAAGGGGGCAGCCCCAGCATTTT
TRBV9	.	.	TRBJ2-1	CASSVGRGRAYEQFF	TGTGCCAGCAGCGTAGGTCGCGGTCGCGCCTATGAGCAGTTCTTC
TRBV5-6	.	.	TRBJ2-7	CASSYIYEQYF	TGTGCCAGCAGTTATATCTACGAGCAGTACTTC
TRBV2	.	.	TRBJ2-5	CASSDGLQETQYF	TGTGCCAGCAGTGACGGTTTACAAGAGACCCAGTACTTC
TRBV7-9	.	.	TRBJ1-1	CASSIGSGTSNTEAFF	TGTGCCAGCAGCATCGGAAGCGGGACATCTAACACTGAAGCTTTCTTT
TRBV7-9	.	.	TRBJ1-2	CASSFGELTNYGYTF	TGTGCCAGCAGCTTCGGAGAACTTACTAACTATGGCTACACCTTC
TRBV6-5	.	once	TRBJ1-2	CASSYRQNHGYTF	TGTGCCAGCAGTTACAGACAGAATCATGGCTACACCTTC
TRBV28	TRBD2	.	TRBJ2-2	CASSFGVLQGGSGESANTGELFF	TGTGCCAGCAGTTTTGGGGTATTACAGGGCGGTAGCGGGGAGAGCGCGAACACCGGGGAGCTGTTTTTT
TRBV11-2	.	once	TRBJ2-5	CASSLSGMETQYF	TGTGCCAGCAGCTTATCAGGGATGGAGACCCAGTACTTC
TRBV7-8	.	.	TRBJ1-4	CASSPRVGGTNEKLFF	TGTGCCAGCAGCCCGCGGGTGGGCGGAACTAATGAAAAACTGTTTTTT
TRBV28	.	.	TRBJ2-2	CASSFGTFRLLKRTGELFF	TGTGCCAGCAGTTTCGGGACATTTCGCTTATTAAAGCGTACCGGGGAGCTGTTTTTT
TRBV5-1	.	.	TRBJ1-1	CASSFYAAGNTEAFF	TGCGCCAGCAGCTTTTACGCGGCGGGGAACACTGAAGCTTTCTTT
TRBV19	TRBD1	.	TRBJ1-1	CASSIAQGAQTEAFF	TGTGCCAGTAGTATAGCACAGGGGGCGCAAACTGAAGCTTTCTTT
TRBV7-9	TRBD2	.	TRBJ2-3	CASSRGAGGWGTDTQYF	TGTGCCAGCAGCCGTGGGGCGGGAGGATGGGGAACAGATACGCAGTATTTT
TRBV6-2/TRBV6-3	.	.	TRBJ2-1	CASSYQNEQFF	TGTGCCAGCAGTTATCAGAATGAGCAGTTCTTC
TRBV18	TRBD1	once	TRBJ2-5	CASSPDRGGETQYF	TGTGCCAGCTCACCGGACAGGGGGGGAGAGACCCAGTACTTC
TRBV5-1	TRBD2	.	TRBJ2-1	CATQRTSGGDEQFF	TGCGCCACCCAGCGGACTAGCGGGGGCGATGAGCAGTTCTTC
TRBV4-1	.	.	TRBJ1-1	CASSQDHREWTEAFF	TGCGCCAGCAGCCAAGATCATCGGGAATGGACTGAAGCTTTCTTT
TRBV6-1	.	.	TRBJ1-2	CASSERLKGYTF	TGTGCCAGCAGTGAGCGTCTTAAGGGCTACACCTTC
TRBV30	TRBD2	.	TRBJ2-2	CAWSYGSGSHGELFF	TGTGCCTGGAGTTATGGTAGCGGGAGTCACGGGGAGCTGTTTTTT
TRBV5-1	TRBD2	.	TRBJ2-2	CASTPSGGNTGELFF	TGCGCCAGCACCCCGAGCGGGGGAAACACCGGGGAGCTGTTTTTT
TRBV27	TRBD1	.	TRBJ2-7	CASSLTGLINEQYF	TGTGCCAGCAGTTTGACAGGGTTAATCAACGAGCAGTACTTC
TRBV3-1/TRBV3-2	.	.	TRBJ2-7	CASSRTGSSYEQYF	TGTGCCAGCAGCCGAACAGGTTCCTCCTACGAGCAGTACTTC
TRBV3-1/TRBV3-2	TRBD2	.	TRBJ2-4	CASSRPAGVRLGNIQYF	TGTGCCAGCAGCCGACCCGCGGGAGTACGCCTGGGAAACATTCAGTACTTC
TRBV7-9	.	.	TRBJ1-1	CASDGGTEAFF	TGTGCCAGCGACGGGGGGACTGAAGCTTTCTTT
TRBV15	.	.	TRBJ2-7	CATSFQGGGEQYF	TGTGCCACCAGCTTTCAGGGAGGCGGCGAGCAGTACTTC